These 9 T cell receptor beta chains share one sample of origin, sequenced in a study of blood T cell repertoires in COVID-19. Sequencing was performed with immunoSEQ multiplex PCR; in TCRdb, only in-frame clones are kept and a portion is missing. The table includes 250,000 to 350,000 clones, approximately 90% detected once. The specimen sequenced was PBMCs or T cells enriched from blood (not recorded which). Source of these receptors: a woman aged 25 to 39 who had recovered from COVID-19.

The table lists this clone with a count of one. The genes are TRBV4-2 and TRBJ2-7; 8 bases agree with TRBD2. The CDR3 sequence is 14 residues long. Losses at the gene ends were 5 bases for V and 0 bases for J; bases not matched to a gene: 3. Germline V gene lookup returns CDR1 LGHNA and CDR2 YNFKEQ. CDR3 DNA sequence: TGTGCCAGCAGCTTAGCGGGGAGCTCCTACGAGCAGTACTTC. Translation: CASSLAGSSYEQYF.

The rearrangement joins TRBV6-6 to TRBJ1-1; no reliable D call. The V end lost 0 bases, the J end lost 1 base, and 6 bases lay between the germline ends. Germline CDR1 and CDR2: MNHNY and SVGAGI (reference sequence). CDR3 size: 14 residues. The CDR3 DNA is TGTGCCAGCAGTTACTCTACGGGGAACACTGAAGCTTTCTTT. Translating it yields CASSYSTGNTEAFF.

The rearrangement joins TRBV7-9 to TRBJ1-6, with 10 bases identical to TRBD1. Germline-derived CDR1 and CDR2 are SEHNR and FQNEAQ (reference sequence). This CDR3 spans 18 amino acids. V shed 1 base, J shed 9 bases, and the junction held 12 bases outside the gene matches. CDR3 residues: CASSLGHPGQGSGSPLHF. The CDR3 DNA sequence: TGTGCCAGCAGCTTAGGGCACCCGGGACAGGGGTCCGGTTCACCCCTCCACTTT. The full variable domain, with the rest looked up from reference TRBV7-9 and TRBJ1-6, is DTGVSQNPRHKITKRGQNVTFRCDPISEHNRLYWYRQTLGQGPEFLTYFQNEAQLEKSRLLSDRFSAERPKGSFSTLEIQRTEQGDSAMYLCASSLGHPGQGSGSPLHFGNGTRLTVT.

In DNA form, the CDR3 reads TGTGCCAGCAGCCCAGGGGGTCAACAGCCCCAGCATTTT. Encoded protein: CASSPGGQQPQHF. The chain joins TRBV12-3 or TRBV12-4 to TRBJ1-5; 7 bases are a match to TRBD1. V gave up 6 bases and J gave up 7 bases; unmatched junction bases: 6. The CDR3 totals 13 residues.

The J gene is TRBJ1-4, the V gene TRBV4-1; the D gene is possibly TRBD1 (6 bases). The V end lost 3 bases, the J end lost 0 bases, and 11 bases lay between the germline ends. The CDR3 loop spans 16 amino acids. The V gene's germline CDR1 is MGHRA and CDR2 YSYEKL. The CDR3 spells CASSQQGSATNEKLFF. CDR3 in DNA: TGCGCCAGCAGCCAGCAGGGGTCGGCAACTAATGAAAAACTGTTTTTT.

The chain has TRBV5-3 and TRBJ1-5, with D maybe TRBD1 (5 bases). TRBV5-3 is placed among ORFs of uncertain function. With 0 bases removed from V and 0 bases from J, the gap between germline ends came to 19 bases. The CDR3 totals 19 residues. This CDR3 is CARSLVLGTGAYSNQPQHF. Written as DNA, the CDR3 is TGTGCCAGAAGCTTGGTGCTCGGAACAGGCGCTTATAGCAATCAGCCCCAGCATTTT.

The chain combines TRBV7-9 with TRBJ2-2; weak D call: TRBD2 (5 bases). The germline gives CDR1 SEHNR, CDR2 FQNEAQ (reference sequence). V was trimmed by 3 bases and J by 9 bases, leaving 14 bases between them. This CDR3 is built from 14 residues. CDR3 sequence (DNA): TGTGCCAGCAGCTTGGGAGCATACGAGAGGGAGCTGTTTTTT. This codes for CASSLGAYERELFF.

V gene TRBV10-3 combines with J gene TRBJ1-4; tentative D call: TRBD1 (6 bases). Trimming pared 6 bases from V and 3 bases from J, leaving 11 bases between. Looked up from germline, CDR1 is ENHRY and CDR2 is SYGVKD. The CDR3 loop spans 14 amino acids. The CDR3 nucleotides read TGTGCCATCAGGTCGGACAGAGCTAATGAAAAACTGTTTTTT. It translates to CAIRSDRANEKLFF.

The chain has TRBV24-1 and TRBJ1-2; a possible D gene is TRBD1 (5 bases). V lost 7 bases and J 8 bases, leaving 28 bases between the germline ends. Germline V gene sequence: CDR1 KGHDR, CDR2 SFDVKD. The CDR3 runs 17 residues. The CDR3 DNA reads TGTGCCACCAGCCAACCGACCAGGGCTCAAAGGGGTTGGGGCTACACCTTC. It specifies CATSQPTRAQRGWGYTF.